This record covers a single T cell receptor beta chain. This clonotype was observed at least ten times. This receptor's antigen is unknown. Base-call qualities are not available, and no considerably larger clone is one nucleotide away. Sequencer: Illumina HiSeq 2500. Quantitative 5'-RACE with molecular barcodes was the method used to prepare the TCR beta libraries. The original pipeline was this. Disease-linked TCR variants were identified with a new computational method built on a probabilistic model of VDJ rearrangement. The public reads were quality trimmed at Q25 with fastp and then assembled into clones with MiXCR by TCRdb, keeping productive beta chains. Records with the same CDR3 protein are collapsed into one entry carrying the most frequent genes and DNA. The V and J calls here are based on TCRdb, not the publication. Here the sample has about 210,000 distinct CDR3 sequences; over 7% occur a single time. The ten largest clonotypes hold 4% to 5% of the sample.

The sample comes from a study of CD8 T cells in ankylosing spondylitis (dated by TCRdb to between 2016 and 2019). Notes on the research overall: The study set out to find disease-linked TCR variants by profiling T cell receptor beta repertoires in ankylosing spondylitis patients and healthy donors. The full study cohort comprised roughly 24 ankylosing spondylitis patients and some 110 healthy donors. Peripheral blood was sampled, and synovial fluid was additionally collected from ankylosing spondylitis patients.

General findings and caveats noted by the study authors: Some of the motif variants had been reported before in the synovial fluid and blood of reactive arthritis patients, a finding that suggests common disease-initiation mechanisms. A TCR beta motif of fewer than 10 highly homologous amino acid variants appeared characteristic of blood from ankylosing spondylitis patients. The disease-linked clones showed a CD8+ phenotype and occurred at relatively low frequencies in peripheral blood. The disease-linked clones were reported as significantly enriched in matched synovial fluid samples from ankylosing spondylitis patients.

Sequences were obtained from blood, either unsorted or a sorted T cell fraction (not recorded which). This TCR was recovered from a female donor with ankylosing spondylitis or in good health (not recorded which).

The DNA is as follows: TGTGCCAGCAGGGACCCCTTTGATGTCTATGGCTACACCTTC. This encodes CASRDPFDVYGYTF. The V and J segments used are TRBV6-1 and TRBJ1-2, with the identity of the D gene unclear. Inclusive of the bounding cysteine and phenylalanine, the CDR3 is 14 residues long. Only the CDR3 DNA is retained, 42 bases long and in frame from the first base. Cut back by 6 bases and 4 bases, the V and J ends lie 15 bases apart. According to the germline V gene, CDR1 reads MNHNS and CDR2 reads SASEGT.